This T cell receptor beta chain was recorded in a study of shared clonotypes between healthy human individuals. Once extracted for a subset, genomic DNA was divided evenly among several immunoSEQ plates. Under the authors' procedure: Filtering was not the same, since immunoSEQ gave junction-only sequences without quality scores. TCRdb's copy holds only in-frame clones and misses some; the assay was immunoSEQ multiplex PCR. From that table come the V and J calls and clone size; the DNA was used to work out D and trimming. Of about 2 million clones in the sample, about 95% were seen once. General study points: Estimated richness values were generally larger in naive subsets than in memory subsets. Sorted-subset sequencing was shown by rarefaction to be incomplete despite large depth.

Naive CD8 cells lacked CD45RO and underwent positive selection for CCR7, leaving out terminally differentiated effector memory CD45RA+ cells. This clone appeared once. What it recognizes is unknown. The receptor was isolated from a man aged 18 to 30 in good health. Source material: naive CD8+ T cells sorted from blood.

In DNA form, the CDR3 reads TGTGCCAGCAGCTTCGGGTCCGGGGGTGGCATTCAGTACTTC. Its protein is CASSFGSGGGIQYF. The chain joins TRBV5-6 to TRBJ2-4; weak D call: TRBD2 (6 bases). Germline CDR1 is SGHDT and CDR2 is YYEEEE. The CDR3 runs 14 residues. Trimming stripped 2 bases from V and 9 bases from J, with 15 bases between.